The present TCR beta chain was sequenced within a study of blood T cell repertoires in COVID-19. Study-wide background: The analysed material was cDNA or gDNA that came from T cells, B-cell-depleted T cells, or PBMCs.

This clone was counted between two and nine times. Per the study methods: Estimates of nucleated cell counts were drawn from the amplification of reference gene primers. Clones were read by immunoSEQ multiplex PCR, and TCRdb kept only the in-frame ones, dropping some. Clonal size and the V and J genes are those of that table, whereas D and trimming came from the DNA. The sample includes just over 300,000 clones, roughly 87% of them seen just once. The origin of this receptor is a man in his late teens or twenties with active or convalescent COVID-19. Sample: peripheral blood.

In nucleotides, the CDR3 is TGTGCCAGCACAGCCAAGGGGAATGGCTACACCTTC. Amino acid sequence: CASTAKGNGYTF. The chain is built from TRBV9 and TRBJ1-2; possible D gene TRBD1, 5 bases. Germline CDR1 and CDR2: SGDLS and YYNGEE. Trimming stripped 6 bases from V and 6 bases from J, with 12 bases between. The CDR3 totals 12 residues.